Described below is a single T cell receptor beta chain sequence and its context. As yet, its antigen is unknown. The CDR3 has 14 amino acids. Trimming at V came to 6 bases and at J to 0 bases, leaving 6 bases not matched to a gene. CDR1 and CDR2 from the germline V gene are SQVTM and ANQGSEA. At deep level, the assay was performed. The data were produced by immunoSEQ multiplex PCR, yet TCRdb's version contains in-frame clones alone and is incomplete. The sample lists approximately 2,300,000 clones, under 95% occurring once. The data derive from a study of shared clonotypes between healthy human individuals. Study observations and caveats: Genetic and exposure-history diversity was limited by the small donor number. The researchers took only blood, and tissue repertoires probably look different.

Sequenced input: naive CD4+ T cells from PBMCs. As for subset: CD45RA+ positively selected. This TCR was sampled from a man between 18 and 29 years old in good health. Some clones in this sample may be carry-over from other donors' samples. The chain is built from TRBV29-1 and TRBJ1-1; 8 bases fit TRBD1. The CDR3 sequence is CSVTGAQLNTEAFF. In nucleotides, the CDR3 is TGCAGCGTGACAGGGGCCCAATTGAACACTGAAGCTTTCTTT.